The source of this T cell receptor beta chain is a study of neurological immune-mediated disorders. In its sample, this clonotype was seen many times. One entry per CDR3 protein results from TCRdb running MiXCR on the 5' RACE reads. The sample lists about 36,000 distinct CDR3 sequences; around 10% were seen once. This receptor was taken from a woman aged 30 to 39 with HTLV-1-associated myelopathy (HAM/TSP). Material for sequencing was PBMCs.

The CDR3 spells CSALGADVNEQYF. In nucleotides, the CDR3 is TGCAGTGCTCTCGGGGCCGACGTTAACGAGCAGTACTTC. The genes are TRBV20-1 and TRBJ2-7, with D perhaps TRBD1 or TRBD2 (5 bases each). The CDR3 length is 13 residues. Germline V gene data show CDR1 as DFQATT and CDR2 as SNEGSKA (reference sequence). V lost 5 bases to trimming and J lost 5 bases, with 16 bases between them.